The TCR beta chain described here comes from a study of neurological immune-mediated disorders. This CDR3 comprises 17 residues. Germline values: CDR1 SGHAT, CDR2 FQNNGV. V was shortened by 3 bases and J by 0 bases, with 16 bases between the two germline ends. This clonotype was detected ten times or more. The cDNA was generated through 5'RACE incorporating 10-nucleotide random UMIs. In each sequencing run, over 170 million TCR-beta sequences were generated from 15-18 subjects. MiXCR was run by TCRdb on the 5' RACE reads, yielding one entry per CDR3 protein. The sample gives some 15,000 distinct CDR3 sequences, 3.5% of which show up once; 20% to 25% is in the top ten. The cells used in sorted libraries, CD4+ or CD8+ T cells, numbered about a million.

Sequencing used CD8+ T cells from blood. The sequence was collected from a woman between 40 and 55 years old in good health. The chain has TRBV11-2 and TRBJ2-3; tentatively, D is TRBD2 (6 bases). Written as DNA, the CDR3 is TGTGCCAGCAGCTTTTCCCTCGCGGGACGAAGCACAGATACGCAGTATTTT. Amino acids: CASSFSLAGRSTDTQYF. The full variable domain, its missing parts supplied by reference TRBV11-2 and TRBJ2-3, is EAGVAQSPRYKIIEKRQSVAFWCNPISGHATLYWYQQILGQGPKLLIQFQNNGVVDDSQLPKDRFSAERLKGVDSTLKIQPAKLEDSAVYLCASSFSLAGRSTDTQYFGPGTRLTVL.